This note documents a single TCR beta chain sequence. Its antigen is still unknown. The CDR3 contains 15 residues. Germline-derived CDR1 and CDR2 are LGHNA and YSLEER. V lost 1 base, J lost 4 bases, and 11 bases lay in between. This entry comes from a study of T cell responses to AZD1222 COVID-19 vaccine. Study-level findings and limits: In the spike-specific TCR repertoire, nearly half reportedly target unmutated variant regions. Most donors were white British, females outnumbered males, and clonal diversity was possibly underestimated. Increased Spike-specific TCR breadth and depth were observed after two AZD1222 doses. Repertoire sampling occurred only after the peak T cell response.

Assay: immunoSEQ multiplex PCR; the TCRdb copy retains only in-frame clones and omits some. This table holds about 160,000 clones, around nine tenths found once. The clonotype comes from an adult in good health. This chain uses TRBV4-3 with TRBJ1-5, with D uncertain. The sequencing used peripheral blood, collected on day 0 of AZD1222 vaccination. CDR3 nucleotide sequence: TGCGCCAGCAGCCAAGTAAACGCGGGGAATCAGCCCCAGCATTTT. Translation: CASSQVNAGNQPQHF.